Listed below are T cell receptor beta chains from one sample, sequenced in a study of T cells after posttransplantation cyclophosphamide. The repertoire was sequenced with immunoSEQ multiplex PCR; TCRdb's copy has only in-frame clones and lacks some. The top ten clones hold roughly 0.28% of a sample with approximately 17,000 clones, 85% to 95% of them seen once. Sequencing was carried out using naive CD4+ T cells sorted from blood. The receptors were sampled from a woman aged 45-59 years in good health and a related stem cell transplant donor. CDR3s include the opening cysteine and the closing phenylalanine or tryptophan. D genes are given only for firm matches. Not every row has a clone size; where given, it reads once, few, many or a size class.

V	size	J	D	CDR3	DNA
TRBV4-2	once	TRBJ1-4	-	CASSQDPPQQGLSEKLFF	TGTGCCAGCAGCCAAGATCCCCCGCAACAGGGCTTGAGTGAAAAACTGTTTTTT
TRBV9	-	TRBJ2-3	TRBD1	CASSPYSGGGTDTQYF	TGTGCCAGCAGCCCTTACTCAGGGGGTGGCACAGATACGCAGTATTTT
TRBV2	-	TRBJ1-1	TRBD1	CASSRDRGYTEAFF	TGTGCCAGCAGTCGGGACAGGGGATACACTGAAGCTTTCTTT
TRBV27	-	TRBJ2-4	TRBD2	CARYSPGLAGDAKNIQYF	TGTGCCAGATATTCGCCGGGACTAGCGGGAGATGCCAAAAACATTCAGTACTTC
TRBV28	-	TRBJ2-1	TRBD1	CASSSTGATVYVEQFF	TGTGCCAGCAGTTCAACAGGGGCCACGGTTTATGTTGAGCAGTTCTTC
TRBV6-5	-	TRBJ2-1	-	CASRRVDEQFF	TGTGCCAGCAGGAGAGTGGATGAGCAGTTCTTC
TRBV7-9	-	TRBJ1-4	TRBD1	CASSPTGGQTNEKLFF	TGTGCCAGCAGCCCCACAGGGGGCCAAACTAATGAAAAACTGTTTTTT
TRBV7-2	-	TRBJ2-5	-	CASSLRLGVPLTQYF	TGTGCCAGCAGCTTAAGGTTAGGGGTTCCGCTGACCCAGTACTTC
TRBV7-7	-	TRBJ2-2	-	CASSFRLLTGELFF	TGTGCCAGCAGCTTCCGACTTCTGACCGGGGAGCTGTTTTTT
TRBV6-5	few	TRBJ1-1	-	CASSYSRETEAFF	TGTGCCAGCAGTTACTCCCGGGAAACTGAAGCTTTCTTT
TRBV5-1	-	TRBJ2-6	-	CASSTTGSSGANVLTF	TGCGCCAGCAGTACTACAGGGAGCTCTGGGGCCAACGTCCTGACTTTC
TRBV2	-	TRBJ2-1	TRBD2	CASTFLAGGHNEQFF	TGTGCCAGCACTTTCTTAGCGGGAGGGCACAATGAGCAGTTCTTC
TRBV11-1	once	TRBJ2-7	TRBD2	CASSPRTSGSYEQYF	TGTGCCAGCAGCCCTAGGACTAGCGGGAGCTACGAGCAGTACTTC
TRBV28	-	TRBJ2-2	TRBD1	CASSDRDSYTGELFF	TGTGCCAGCAGTGACCGGGACAGCTACACCGGGGAGCTGTTTTTT
TRBV2	-	TRBJ1-2	-	CAWGGGADYGYTF	TGTGCCTGGGGGGGCGGGGCCGACTATGGCTACACCTTC
TRBV5-1	-	TRBJ2-3	TRBD1	CASSSNTGGPWDTQYF	TGCGCCAGCAGCTCCAATACAGGGGGCCCGTGGGATACGCAGTATTTT
TRBV7-2	-	TRBJ1-1	TRBD1	CASSLAGGGTEAFF	TGTGCCAGCAGCTTAGCAGGGGGCGGGACTGAAGCTTTCTTT
TRBV5-8	-	TRBJ1-2	TRBD1	CASSLARDRSAYGYTF	TGTGCCAGCAGCTTGGCCCGGGACAGGTCCGCCTATGGCTACACCTTC